A selection of T cell receptor beta chains follows, all from one sample in a study of T cell repertoires and HLA-DP antigens. Sequenced by immunoSEQ multiplex PCR; TCRdb stores in-frame clones only, minus some. The sample has around 90,000 clones; about 89% are singletons. For these TCRs, the target antigens are not known. Sequencing input: CD4+ T cells from PBMCs. The origin of the receptors is a man in his fifties in good health and CMV-seronegative. Both conserved end residues are part of each CDR3. Fields, in order: CDR3 DNA, CDR3 protein, clone size, D gene, J gene, V gene. The D gene is left open where the match is weak. Not all rows give a size; the values are once, few, many and, for expanded clones, a class.

TGTGCCACCAGCAGAGTGGGGCTGAGGGGTTCGGGGGCCAACGTCCTGACTTTC CATSRVGLRGSGANVLTF . . TRBJ2-6 TRBV15
TGTGCCAGCAGGACAGGGGCAAATGGCTACACCTTC CASRTGANGYTF once TRBD1 TRBJ1-2 TRBV2
TGTGCCTGGAGTGTACGGAGAAACACTGAAGCTTTCTTT CAWSVRRNTEAFF . . TRBJ1-1 TRBV30
TGTGCCAGCAGTTTATCCTCAGGGGGCAGGGATACGCAGTATTTT CASSLSSGGRDTQYF . TRBD1 TRBJ2-3 TRBV6-5
TGTGCCAGCAGCTTTTCAGGGGCAACAACCGGGGAGCTGTTTTTT CASSFSGATTGELFF . . TRBJ2-2 TRBV7-6
TGTGCCAGCAGTTCGGACAGCTATGGCTACACCTTC CASSSDSYGYTF few . TRBJ1-2 TRBV28
TGCGCCAGCAGCTTGGCAAGCATTCGGGAGGAGCAGTTCTTC CASSLASIREEQFF . . TRBJ2-1 TRBV5-1
TGTGCCAGTAGTCAGGGGCGTGCAACTAATGAAAAACTGTTTTTT CASSQGRATNEKLFF . . TRBJ1-4 TRBV19
TGTGCCAGCAGTGAACGTCACCGCAGGGGGCAGGGCACTGAAGCTTTCTTT CASSERHRRGQGTEAFF . TRBD1 TRBJ1-1 TRBV6-1
TGCGCCAGCAGCCAGAACAGGGGGGAGCAAGCTTTCTTT CASSQNRGEQAFF . TRBD1 TRBJ1-1 TRBV4-1
TGTGCCAGCAGTAATCCCCATGGCTACACCTTC CASSNPHGYTF few . TRBJ1-2 TRBV6-5
TGCGCCAGCAGTGTTCGAGGGGGCGAAAACATTCAGTACTTC CASSVRGGENIQYF . TRBD1 TRBJ2-4 TRBV5-1
TGTGCCTGGAGTGTTCTCTATGGCTACACCTTC CAWSVLYGYTF . . TRBJ1-2 TRBV30
TGCGCCAGCAGCCAAGATAACGGGGGCTTGAGCACAGATACGCAGTATTTT CASSQDNGGLSTDTQYF . . TRBJ2-3 TRBV4-3
TGTGCCAGCAGTGAGGGGAGGCCCTCAACTAACTATGGCTACACCTTC CASSEGRPSTNYGYTF . . TRBJ1-2 TRBV6-1
TGCGCCAGCAGCCAAAGGGCCGAAGCAACCGGGGAGCTGTTTTTT CASSQRAEATGELFF once . TRBJ2-2 TRBV4-3
TGTGCCAGCAGTTCTCTCTACGAGCAGTACTTC CASSSLYEQYF few . TRBJ2-7 TRBV27
TGTGCCTGGAGTGTAGGGCTAGCGGGGAATGAGCAGTTCTTC CAWSVGLAGNEQFF . TRBD2 TRBJ2-1 TRBV30
TGTGCCAGCAGCTTAGCGGGAGGGCATAACTATGGCTACACCTTC CASSLAGGHNYGYTF . . TRBJ1-2 TRBV7-9
TGTGCCAGCAGCGTAGACTATAGCGGCGAAGCTTTCTTT CASSVDYSGEAFF . . TRBJ1-1 TRBV9
TGTGCCAGCAGCTCGGCGGGAGCGGGGGCCTTAGGAGAGCAGTTCTTC CASSSAGAGALGEQFF . TRBD2 TRBJ2-1 TRBV5-4
TGTGCCAGCAGTTACCTCCGGGAACCGAACACTGAAGCTTTCTTT CASSYLREPNTEAFF . . TRBJ1-1 TRBV6-5
TGTGCCAGTAGTATAGATCGTCCCCCCTCGAGCGGCTACACCTTC CASSIDRPPSSGYTF . . TRBJ1-2 TRBV19
TGTGCCAGCAGTTTCCAACTAGCGGGAGGTGGCGAGCAGTACTTC CASSFQLAGGGEQYF . TRBD2 TRBJ2-7 TRBV6-5
TGTGCCAGCAATACACCGGGGGCCACTAATGAAAAACTGTTTTTT CASNTPGATNEKLFF once . TRBJ1-4 TRBV28
TGTGCCAGCAACTCGGCGGGACGCGTTGAGAATGAGCAGTTCTTC CASNSAGRVENEQFF . . TRBJ2-1 TRBV5-4
TGTGCCAGCTCACCTGTGGGCCAGGGCGGCACCGGGGAGCTGTTTTTT CASSPVGQGGTGELFF . . TRBJ2-2 TRBV18
TGTGCCAGTAGTAGCGACAGGTATGGCTACACCTTC CASSSDRYGYTF . . TRBJ1-2 TRBV19
TGTGCCAGCAGTTTAAAACAGGGGGGTACCTACGAGCAGTACTTC CASSLKQGGTYEQYF . TRBD1 TRBJ2-7 TRBV27
TGTGCCAGCAGATCCACCGGGACACCTTACGAGCAGTACTTC CASRSTGTPYEQYF . . TRBJ2-7 TRBV28
TGCGCCAGCAGCCAAGATCTTGCAGGGTCCAATTCACCCCTCCACTTT CASSQDLAGSNSPLHF . . TRBJ1-6 TRBV4-3
TGTGCCAGCAGCGTAATGGGCAGGGAGGGAGATACGCAGTATTTT CASSVMGREGDTQYF . TRBD2 TRBJ2-3 TRBV9
TGTGCCACCAGCAGAGGGGACGGTTTGCGGAGCTCCTACAATGAGCAGTTCTTC CATSRGDGLRSSYNEQFF . . TRBJ2-1 TRBV15
TGCGCCAGCAGCCTGACAGGGGAGGGCAATCAGCCCCAGCATTTT CASSLTGEGNQPQHF . TRBD1 TRBJ1-5 TRBV10-2
TGTGCCAGCAGCTTATTCGGGACAGGGTATCGCGCTGAGCAGTTCTTC CASSLFGTGYRAEQFF . TRBD1 TRBJ2-1 TRBV7-9
TGCGCCAGCAGCTTGGGGGGAGGGGTTAAGACCTACGAGCAGTACTTC CASSLGGGVKTYEQYF . TRBD2 TRBJ2-7 TRBV5-1
TGTGCCAGCAGCGCCGCCGGGGGGAGCGTTTCACCCCTCCACTTT CASSAAGGSVSPLHF . . TRBJ1-6 TRBV7-2
TGTGCCAGCAGTGAAGGCGGGCCCACTGAAGCTTTCTTT CASSEGGPTEAFF . . TRBJ1-1 TRBV6-1
TGTGCCAGCAGCTTAGATGTTAGCGGGGCTTACGAGCAGTACTTC CASSLDVSGAYEQYF . TRBD2 TRBJ2-7 TRBV11-2
TGTGCCAGCAGTGACAGGGTGTTGAACACTGAAGCTTTCTTT CASSDRVLNTEAFF . TRBD1 TRBJ1-1 TRBV28
TGTGCCAGCAGCTTAGGCCCTACAAACACCGGGGAGCTGTTTTTT CASSLGPTNTGELFF . . TRBJ2-2 TRBV11-3
TGTGCCAGTAGTATCAGCGGGGGGGCTGTCGGGGAGCTGTTTTTT CASSISGGAVGELFF once TRBD2 TRBJ2-2 TRBV19
TGCGCCAGCAGTGAGGGGTATTTGGAGACCCAGTACTTC CASSEGYLETQYF . . TRBJ2-5 TRBV10-1
TGTGCCAGCTCCCGGGCGGATTATGGCTACACCTTC CASSRADYGYTF . . TRBJ1-2 TRBV9
TGCGCCAGCAGTCTTCAGGGCGACAACGAGCAGTACTTC CASSLQGDNEQYF . . TRBJ2-7 TRBV5-1
TGTGCCAGCAGCTCCGGACAGTCCCAAGAGACCCAGTACTTC CASSSGQSQETQYF . . TRBJ2-5 TRBV5-4
TGTGCCAGCATTCAAGACAACAGGAGGAACACTGAAGCTTTCTTT CASIQDNRRNTEAFF once . TRBJ1-1 TRBV28
TGCGCCAGCAGCTTGGGTGGCCCGAGCTCCTACAATGAGCAGTTCTTC CASSLGGPSSYNEQFF . . TRBJ2-1 TRBV5-1
TGTGCCAGCAGTTACGACGTAGCGGGGGGTGGGGAGACCCAGTACTTC CASSYDVAGGGETQYF . TRBD2 TRBJ2-5 TRBV6-6
TGTGCCAGCGGGGACCGGGTCCAAGAGACCCAGTACTTC CASGDRVQETQYF . . TRBJ2-5 TRBV27
TGTGCCAGCAGTGCTCAGACAGGGGGAAGATACGAGCAGTACTTC CASSAQTGGRYEQYF . TRBD1 TRBJ2-7 TRBV2
TGTGCCAGCTCACCACAGAGGGATTTTCAAGAGACCCAGTACTTC CASSPQRDFQETQYF . . TRBJ2-5 TRBV18